The following is a T cell receptor (beta chain) sequence with its context. Clones were sequenced by immunoSEQ multiplex PCR, and TCRdb holds only the in-frame ones, with some missing. The sample lists more than 85,000 clones, about 85% occurring once. The CDR3 covers 13 residues. Germline-derived CDR1 and CDR2 are KGHSH and LQKENI. The V end was cut by 6 bases, the J end by 1 base, with 9 bases between. These data originate in a study of blood T cell repertoires in COVID-19. Study summary: Samples representing acute and convalescent COVID-19 were sourced from the United States, Italy and Spain. In each case, the material was cDNA or gDNA derived from T cells, B-cell-depleted T cells, or PBMCs.

Sequences were obtained from peripheral blood. The gene calls are TRBV18 and TRBJ1-1; D gene unclear. This receptor was taken from a human donor in a cohort sampled during active COVID-19. CDR3 loop: CASSTGKNTEAFF. In DNA form, the CDR3 reads TGTGCCAGCTCTACCGGGAAGAACACTGAAGCTTTCTTT.